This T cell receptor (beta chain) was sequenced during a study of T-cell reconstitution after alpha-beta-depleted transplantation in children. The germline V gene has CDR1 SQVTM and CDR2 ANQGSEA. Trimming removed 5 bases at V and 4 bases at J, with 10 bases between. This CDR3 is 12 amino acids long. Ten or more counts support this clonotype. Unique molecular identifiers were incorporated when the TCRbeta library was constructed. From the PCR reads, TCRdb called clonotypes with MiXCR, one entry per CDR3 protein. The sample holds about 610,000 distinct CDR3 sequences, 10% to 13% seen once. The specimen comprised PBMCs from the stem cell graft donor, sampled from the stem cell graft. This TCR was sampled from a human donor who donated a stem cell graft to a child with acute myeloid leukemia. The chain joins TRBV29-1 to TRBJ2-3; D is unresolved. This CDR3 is CSVILRADTQYF. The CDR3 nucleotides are TGCAGCGTTATCTTAAGGGCAGATACGCAGTATTTT.